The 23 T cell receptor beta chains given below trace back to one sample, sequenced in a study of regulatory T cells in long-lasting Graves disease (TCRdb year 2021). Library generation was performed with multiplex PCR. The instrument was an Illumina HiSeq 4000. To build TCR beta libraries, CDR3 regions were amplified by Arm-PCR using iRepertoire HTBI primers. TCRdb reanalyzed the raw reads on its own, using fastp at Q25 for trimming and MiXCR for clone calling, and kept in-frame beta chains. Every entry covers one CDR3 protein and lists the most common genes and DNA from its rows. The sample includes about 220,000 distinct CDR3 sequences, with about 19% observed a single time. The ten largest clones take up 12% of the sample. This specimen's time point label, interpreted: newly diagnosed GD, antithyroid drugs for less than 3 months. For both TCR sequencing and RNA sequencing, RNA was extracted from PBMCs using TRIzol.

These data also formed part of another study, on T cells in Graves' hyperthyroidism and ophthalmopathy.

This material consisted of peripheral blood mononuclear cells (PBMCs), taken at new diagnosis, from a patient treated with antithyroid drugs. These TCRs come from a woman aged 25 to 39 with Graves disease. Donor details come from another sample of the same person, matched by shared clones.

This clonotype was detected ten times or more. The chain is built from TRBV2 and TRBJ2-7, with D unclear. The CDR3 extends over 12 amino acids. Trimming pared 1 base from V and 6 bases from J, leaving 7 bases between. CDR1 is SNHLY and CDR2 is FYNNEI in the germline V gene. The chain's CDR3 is CASSEGLGEQYF. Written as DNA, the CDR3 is TGTGCCAGCAGTGAAGGTTTGGGCGAGCAGTACTTC. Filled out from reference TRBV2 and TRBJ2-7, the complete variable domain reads EPEVTQTPSHQVTQMGQEVILRCVPISNHLYFYWYRQILGQKVEFLVSFYNNEISEKSEIFDDQFSVERPDGSNFTLKIRSTKLEDSAMYFCASSEGLGEQYFGPGTRLTVT.

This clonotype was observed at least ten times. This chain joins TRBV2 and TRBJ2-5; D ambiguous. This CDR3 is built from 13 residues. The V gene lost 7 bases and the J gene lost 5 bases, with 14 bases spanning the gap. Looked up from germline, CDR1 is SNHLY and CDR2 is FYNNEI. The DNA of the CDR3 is TGTGCCAGCATTTTGAGGAGTAGGGAGACCCAGTACTTC. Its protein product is CASILRSRETQYF.

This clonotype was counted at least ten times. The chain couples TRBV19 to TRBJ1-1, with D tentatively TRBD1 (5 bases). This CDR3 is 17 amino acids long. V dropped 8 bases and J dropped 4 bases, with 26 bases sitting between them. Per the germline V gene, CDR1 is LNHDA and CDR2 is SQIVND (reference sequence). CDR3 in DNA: TGTGCCAGTCAGACCGCCGGGACTGGCGGGGGGGGCACTGAAGCTTTCTTT. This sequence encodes CASQTAGTGGGGTEAFF.

The CDR3 bases are TGCGCCAGCAGCCAAGAGGGGGACTTAGTCGTCTACGAGCAGTACTTC. It encodes CASSQEGDLVVYEQYF. The chain links TRBV4-1 to TRBJ2-7; weak D call: TRBD2 (6 bases). Trimming removed 0 bases from V and 3 bases from J, with 15 bases in between. This CDR3 has 16 amino acids. Per germline, CDR1 MGHRA and CDR2 YSYEKL.

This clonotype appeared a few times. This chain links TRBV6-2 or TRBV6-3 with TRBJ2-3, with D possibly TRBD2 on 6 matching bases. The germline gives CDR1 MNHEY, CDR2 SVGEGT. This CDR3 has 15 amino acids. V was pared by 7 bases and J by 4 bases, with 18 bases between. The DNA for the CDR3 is TGTGCCAGCAAGCAGCCGGGACTCAGCGCAGATACGCAGTATTTT. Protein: CASKQPGLSADTQYF.

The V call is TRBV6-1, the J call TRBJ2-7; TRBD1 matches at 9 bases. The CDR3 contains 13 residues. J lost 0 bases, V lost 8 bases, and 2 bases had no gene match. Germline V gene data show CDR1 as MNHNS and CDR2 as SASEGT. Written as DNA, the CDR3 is TGTGCCAGCGGACAGGGGCCCTCCTACGAGCAGTACTTC. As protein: CASGQGPSYEQYF.

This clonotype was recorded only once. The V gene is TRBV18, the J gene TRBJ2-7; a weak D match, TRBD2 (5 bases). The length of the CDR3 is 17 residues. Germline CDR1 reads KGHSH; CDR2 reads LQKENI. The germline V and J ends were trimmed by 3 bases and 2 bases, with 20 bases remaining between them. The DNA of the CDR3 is TGTGCCAGCTCACCCCTAATACAGAGGAGGACCCCCTACGAGCAGTACTTC. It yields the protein CASSPLIQRRTPYEQYF.

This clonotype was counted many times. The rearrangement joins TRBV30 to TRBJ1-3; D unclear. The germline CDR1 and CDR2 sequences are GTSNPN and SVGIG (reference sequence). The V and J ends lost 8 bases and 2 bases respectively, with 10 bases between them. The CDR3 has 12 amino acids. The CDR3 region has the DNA TGTGCCCTGTACCGGGCTGGAAACACCATATATTTT. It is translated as CALYRAGNTIYF.

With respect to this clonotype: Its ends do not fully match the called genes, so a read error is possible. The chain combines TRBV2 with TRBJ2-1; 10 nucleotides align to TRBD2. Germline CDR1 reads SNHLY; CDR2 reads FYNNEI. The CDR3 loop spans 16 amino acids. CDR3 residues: CASREDPGLAYNEQFF. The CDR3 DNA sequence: TGTGCCAGCAGAGAAGACCCGGGACTAGCGTACAATGAGCAGTTCTTC.

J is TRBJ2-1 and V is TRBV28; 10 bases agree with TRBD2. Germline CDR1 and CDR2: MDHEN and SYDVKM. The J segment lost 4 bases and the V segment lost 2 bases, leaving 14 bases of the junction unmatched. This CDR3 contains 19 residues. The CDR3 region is CASSLLASGRGGVYNEQFF. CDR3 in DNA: TGTGCCAGCAGTTTACTGGCTAGCGGGAGAGGGGGCGTTTACAATGAGCAGTTCTTC.

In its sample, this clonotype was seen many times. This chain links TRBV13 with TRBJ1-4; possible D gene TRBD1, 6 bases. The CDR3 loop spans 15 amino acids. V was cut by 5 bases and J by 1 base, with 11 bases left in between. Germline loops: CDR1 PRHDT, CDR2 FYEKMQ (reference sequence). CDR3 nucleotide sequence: TGTGCCAGCAGCCTCCACAGGGTAACTAATGAAAAACTGTTTTTT. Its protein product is CASSLHRVTNEKLFF.

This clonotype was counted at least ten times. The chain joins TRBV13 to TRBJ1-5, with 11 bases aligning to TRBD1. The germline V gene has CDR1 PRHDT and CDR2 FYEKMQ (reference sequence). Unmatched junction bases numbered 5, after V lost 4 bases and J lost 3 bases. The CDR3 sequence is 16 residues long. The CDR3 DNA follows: TGTGCCAGCAGCTATCGGACAGGGGGCACCAATCAGCCCCAGCATTTT. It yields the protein CASSYRTGGTNQPQHF.

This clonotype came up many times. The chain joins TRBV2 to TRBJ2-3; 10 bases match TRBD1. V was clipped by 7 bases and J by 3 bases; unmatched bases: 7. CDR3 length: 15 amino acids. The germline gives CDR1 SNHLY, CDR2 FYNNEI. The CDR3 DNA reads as TGTGCCAGCACCAAGGACAGGGGGGAGACAGATACGCAGTATTTT. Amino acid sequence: CASTKDRGETDTQYF.

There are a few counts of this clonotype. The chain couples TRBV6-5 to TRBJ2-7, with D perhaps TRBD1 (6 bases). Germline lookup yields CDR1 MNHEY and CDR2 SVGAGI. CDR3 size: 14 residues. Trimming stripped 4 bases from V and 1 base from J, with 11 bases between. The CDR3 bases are TGTGCCAGCAGTTTCCAGACAGGTTCCTACGAGCAGTACTTC. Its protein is CASSFQTGSYEQYF.

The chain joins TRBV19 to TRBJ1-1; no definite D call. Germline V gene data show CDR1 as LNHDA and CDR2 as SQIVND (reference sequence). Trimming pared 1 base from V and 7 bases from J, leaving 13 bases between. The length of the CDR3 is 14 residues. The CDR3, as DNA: TGTGCCAGTAGTATAGGAACAGCAATGAGTGAAGCTTTCTTT. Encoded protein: CASSIGTAMSEAFF.

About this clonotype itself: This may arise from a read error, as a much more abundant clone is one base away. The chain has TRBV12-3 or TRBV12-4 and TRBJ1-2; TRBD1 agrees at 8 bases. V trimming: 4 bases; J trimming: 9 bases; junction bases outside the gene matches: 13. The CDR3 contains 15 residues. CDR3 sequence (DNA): TGTGCCAGCAGTTCCCAGGGGGCCCTTCACGAAAGCTACACCTTC. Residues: CASSSQGALHESYTF.

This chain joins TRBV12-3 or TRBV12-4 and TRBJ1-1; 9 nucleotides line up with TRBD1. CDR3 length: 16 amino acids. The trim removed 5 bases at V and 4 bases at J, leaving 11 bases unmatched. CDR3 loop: CASSPMTGQGSTEAFF. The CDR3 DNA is TGTGCCAGCAGTCCTATGACGGGACAGGGAAGCACTGAAGCTTTCTTT.

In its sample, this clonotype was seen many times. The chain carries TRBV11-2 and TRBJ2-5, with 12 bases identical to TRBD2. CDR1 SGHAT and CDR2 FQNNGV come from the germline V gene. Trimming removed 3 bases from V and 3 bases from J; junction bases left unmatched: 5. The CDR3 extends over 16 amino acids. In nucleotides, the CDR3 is TGTGCCAGCAGCTTGACTAGCGGGGGCTTAAAAGAGACCCAGTACTTC. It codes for CASSLTSGGLKETQYF. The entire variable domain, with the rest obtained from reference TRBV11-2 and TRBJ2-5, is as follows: EAGVAQSPRYKIIEKRQSVAFWCNPISGHATLYWYQQILGQGPKLLIQFQNNGVVDDSQLPKDRFSAERLKGVDSTLKIQPAKLEDSAVYLCASSLTSGGLKETQYFGPGTRLLVL.

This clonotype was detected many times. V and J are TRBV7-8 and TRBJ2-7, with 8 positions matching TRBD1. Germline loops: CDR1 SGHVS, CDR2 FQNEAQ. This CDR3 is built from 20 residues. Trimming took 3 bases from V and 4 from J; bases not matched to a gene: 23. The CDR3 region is CASSLIRPGQAARFVYEQYF. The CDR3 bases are TGTGCCAGCAGCTTGATCAGACCGGGACAGGCGGCGCGGTTTGTATACGAGCAGTACTTC.

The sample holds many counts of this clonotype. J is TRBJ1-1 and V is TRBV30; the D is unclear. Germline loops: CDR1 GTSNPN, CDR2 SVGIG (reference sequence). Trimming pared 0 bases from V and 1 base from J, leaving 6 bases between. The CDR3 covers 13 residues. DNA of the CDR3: TGTGCCTGGAGTGTAGCCAGGAACACTGAAGCTTTCTTT. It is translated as CAWSVARNTEAFF.

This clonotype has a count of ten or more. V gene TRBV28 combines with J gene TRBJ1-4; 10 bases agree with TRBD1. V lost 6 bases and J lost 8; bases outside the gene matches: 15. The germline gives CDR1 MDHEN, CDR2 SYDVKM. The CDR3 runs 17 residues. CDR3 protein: CASSPFQTWTGGEKLFF. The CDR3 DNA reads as TGTGCCAGCAGCCCATTTCAGACCTGGACAGGGGGAGAAAAACTGTTTTTT.

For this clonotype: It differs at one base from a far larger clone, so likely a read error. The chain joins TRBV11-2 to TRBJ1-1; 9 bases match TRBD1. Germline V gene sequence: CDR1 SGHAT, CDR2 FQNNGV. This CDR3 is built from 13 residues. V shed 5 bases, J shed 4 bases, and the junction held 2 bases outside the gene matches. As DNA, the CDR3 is TGTGCCAGCAGCGACAGGGGGATCACTGAAGCTTTCTTT. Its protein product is CASSDRGITEAFF.

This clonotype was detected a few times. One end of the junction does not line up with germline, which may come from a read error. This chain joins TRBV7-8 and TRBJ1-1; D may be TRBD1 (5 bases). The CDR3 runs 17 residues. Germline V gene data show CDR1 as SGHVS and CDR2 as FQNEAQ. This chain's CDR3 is CASSLERGTERNTEVFF. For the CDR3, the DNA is TGTGCCAGCAGCTTAGAAAGAGGGACTGAAAGGAACACTGAAGTTTTCTTT.